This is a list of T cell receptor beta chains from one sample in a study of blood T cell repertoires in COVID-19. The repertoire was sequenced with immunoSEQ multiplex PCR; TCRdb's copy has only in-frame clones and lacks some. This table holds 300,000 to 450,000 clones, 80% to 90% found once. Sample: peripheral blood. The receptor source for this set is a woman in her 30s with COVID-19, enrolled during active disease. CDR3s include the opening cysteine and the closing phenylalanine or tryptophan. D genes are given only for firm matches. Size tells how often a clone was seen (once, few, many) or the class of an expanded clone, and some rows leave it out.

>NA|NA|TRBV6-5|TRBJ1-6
TGTGCCAGCAGCAGGGGCCCAACTTATAATTCACCCCTCCACTTT
CASSRGPTYNSPLHF
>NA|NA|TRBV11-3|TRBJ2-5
TGTGCCAGCAGCTTAGGCCAGGGGAGCCAAGAGACCCAGTACTTC
CASSLGQGSQETQYF
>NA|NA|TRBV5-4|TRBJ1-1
TGTGCCAGCAGCTTGCGAGGGACTGAAGCTTTCTTT
CASSLRGTEAFF
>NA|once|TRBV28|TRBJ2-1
TGTGCCAGCACCTCCGGGATGAATGAGCAGTTCTTC
CASTSGMNEQFF
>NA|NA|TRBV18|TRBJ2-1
TGTGCCAGCTCACAGACCCCCAGGGGCAATGAGCAGTTCTTC
CASSQTPRGNEQFF
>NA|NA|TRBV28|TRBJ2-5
TGTGCCAGCAGTACCCAAGACGGGGTGGAGACCCAGTACTTC
CASSTQDGVETQYF
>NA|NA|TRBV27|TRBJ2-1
TGTGCCTTACGTGCGCATGAGCAGTTCTTC
CALRAHEQFF
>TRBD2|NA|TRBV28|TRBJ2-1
TGTGCCAGCAGCCTAGCGGGACACTACAATGAGCAGTTCTTC
CASSLAGHYNEQFF
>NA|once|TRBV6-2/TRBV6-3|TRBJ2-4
TGTGCCAGCAGTTACGTGAGAGCAGGGTCGGTTCTAGCCAAAAACATTCAGTACTTC
CASSYVRAGSVLAKNIQYF
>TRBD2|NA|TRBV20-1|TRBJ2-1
TGCAGTGCTAGTACTAGCGGGAGTTCCTACAATGAGCAGTTCTTC
CSASTSGSSYNEQFF
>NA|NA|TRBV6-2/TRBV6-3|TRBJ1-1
TGTGCCAGCAGTTACGACCCGGGACTGCTGAACACTGAAGCTTTCTTT
CASSYDPGLLNTEAFF
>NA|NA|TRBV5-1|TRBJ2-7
TGCGCCAGCAGCTTGGCCGTGTCAGGCTACGAGCAGTACTTC
CASSLAVSGYEQYF
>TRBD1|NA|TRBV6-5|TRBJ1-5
TGTGCCAGCAGGAAAAGGGGGCCTGGTCAGCCCCAGCATTTT
CASRKRGPGQPQHF
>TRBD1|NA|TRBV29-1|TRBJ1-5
TGCAGCGTTGGGACAGGGGCCAACCAGCCCCAGCATTTT
CSVGTGANQPQHF
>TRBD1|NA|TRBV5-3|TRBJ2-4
TGTGCCAGAAGCATTCGACAGGGCTTTCAGTACTTC
CARSIRQGFQYF